One and the same sample provided the 19 T cell receptor beta chains below, sequenced in a study of shared clonotypes between healthy human individuals. Clones were sequenced by immunoSEQ multiplex PCR, and TCRdb holds only the in-frame ones, with some missing. The sample holds roughly 2.2 million clones, 80% to 95% seen once. Material for sequencing was naive CD4+ T cells from PBMCs. Described subset: CD45RA+ positively selected. The receptors come from a man aged 18 to 29 in good health. Some clones in this sample may be carry-over from other donors' samples.

This chain uses TRBV19 with TRBJ2-7; 7 bases agree with TRBD1. The junction had 4 bases not matched to a gene; V was cut back by 6 bases and J by 2 bases. This CDR3 has 13 amino acids. Germline CDR1 and CDR2: LNHDA and SQIVND (reference sequence). The CDR3 sequence is CASSDRATYEQYF. The CDR3 nucleotides are TGTGCCAGTAGCGACAGGGCCACCTACGAGCAGTACTTC.

CDR3 loop: CASSHVLTGQLSGNTIYF. The CDR3 DNA reads TGCGCCAGCAGCCATGTACTGACAGGACAACTTTCTGGAAACACCATATATTTT. The chain combines TRBV4-1 with TRBJ1-3; D might be TRBD1 (6 bases). Trimming stripped 3 bases from V and 1 base from J, with 19 bases between. CDR1 is MGHRA and CDR2 is YSYEKL in the germline V gene. There are 18 residues in the CDR3.

The chain links TRBV4-3 to TRBJ2-2; 10 positions match TRBD1. Looked up from germline, CDR1 is LGHNA and CDR2 is YSLEER. The CDR3 has 17 amino acids. V was pared by 4 bases and J by 3 bases, with 8 bases of the junction left unmatched. CDR3 sequence (DNA): TGCGCCAGCAGCCGTTTCCTAGGGACAGGGGACACCGGGGAGCTGTTTTTT. Protein product: CASSRFLGTGDTGELFF.

This clone has only a few counts. DNA for the CDR3: TGTGCCAGTAGTATCGGGGGAAGTGTGAGCAATCAGCCCCAGCATTTT. It encodes CASSIGGSVSNQPQHF. The chain employs TRBV19 and TRBJ1-5; a weak D match, TRBD1 (5 bases). Germline V gene lookup returns CDR1 LNHDA and CDR2 SQIVND (reference sequence). The V end was cut by 3 bases, the J end by 1 base, with 13 bases between. The CDR3 totals 16 residues.

The chain employs TRBV28 and TRBJ1-2; 7 bases are a match to TRBD1. The CDR3 contains 12 residues. The V segment lost 6 bases and the J segment 8 bases; nucleotides outside the gene matches: 6. Looked up from germline, CDR1 is MDHEN and CDR2 is SYDVKM. The CDR3 sequence: CASSVQGKGYTF. In nucleotides, the CDR3 is TGTGCCAGCAGCGTACAGGGGAAAGGCTACACCTTC.

The rearrangement uses TRBV2 and TRBJ2-3, with unresolved D. Trimming cost V 10 bases and J 4 bases, with 9 bases left between them. This CDR3 has 11 amino acids. Germline CDR1 SNHLY, CDR2 FYNNEI. The chain's CDR3 is CATVLADTQYF. The CDR3 bases are TGTGCCACGGTATTGGCAGATACGCAGTATTTT.

The V call is TRBV7-8, the J call TRBJ2-3; 12 bases are a match to TRBD2. Trimming at V came to 6 bases and at J to 6 bases, leaving 10 bases not matched to a gene. Looked up from germline, CDR1 is SGHVS and CDR2 is FQNEAQ. This CDR3 has 16 amino acids. CDR3 nucleotide sequence: TGTGCCAGCAGGGAAAGGACTAGCGGGATGAAGGATACGCAGTATTTT. Amino acid sequence: CASRERTSGMKDTQYF.

The chain has TRBV2 and TRBJ1-2; possible D gene TRBD1, 6 bases. The V gene lost 5 bases and the J gene lost 7 bases, with 14 bases spanning the gap. There are 13 residues in the CDR3. Germline V gives CDR1 SNHLY, CDR2 FYNNEI. CDR3 amino acids: CASSPRGLAGYTF. CDR3 bases: TGTGCCAGCAGTCCCAGGGGTTTGGCTGGCTACACCTTC.

V is TRBV28 and J is TRBJ2-7; possibly TRBD2 for D (6 bases). The V and J ends lost 6 bases and 3 bases respectively, with 15 bases between them. The CDR3 is 14 amino acids. From germline, CDR1 is MDHEN and CDR2 SYDVKM. DNA for the CDR3: TGTGCCAGCAGCCTCCCGGGACTTAACTACGAGCAGTACTTC. Translating gives CASSLPGLNYEQYF.

The chain joins TRBV5-4 to TRBJ1-2; D gene ambiguous. Trimming removed 0 bases at V and 6 bases at J, with 12 bases between. From germline, CDR1 is SGHNT and CDR2 YYREEE (reference sequence). This CDR3 is built from 14 residues. DNA of the CDR3: TGTGCCAGCAGCTTGGTCCTTTCATTGGATGGCTACACCTTC. It specifies CASSLVLSLDGYTF.

This chain joins TRBV19 and TRBJ1-1; D not resolved. The CDR3 sequence is 15 residues long. The germline V gene encodes CDR1 LNHDA and CDR2 SQIVND (reference sequence). The ends were cut back, 1 base at V and 1 base at J, with 10 bases in the middle. CDR3 nucleotide sequence: TGTGCCAGTAGTATAGGTCGATGGGAGAACACTGAAGCTTTCTTT. It is translated as CASSIGRWENTEAFF.

With regard to this clone: Mismatch with germline at one junction end may stem from a read error. The chain joins TRBV5-6 to TRBJ1-1; D unresolved. This CDR3 is 15 amino acids long. Germline CDR1 SGHDT, CDR2 YYEEEE. The CDR3 region has the DNA TGTGCCAGCAGCCCCCGGGCCCCACTGAACTCTGAAGCTTTCTTT. Translation: CASSPRAPLNSEAFF.

This clone was recorded once. The rearrangement links TRBV20-1 to TRBJ2-7; D uncertain. Germline assignment: CDR1 DFQATT and CDR2 SNEGSKA (reference sequence). The CDR3 loop spans 10 amino acids. V dropped 3 bases and J dropped 7 bases, with 7 bases sitting between them. CDR3 region: CSASGPEQYF. Here the CDR3 DNA reads TGCAGTGCTAGCGGACCGGAGCAGTACTTC.

The chain is built from TRBV7-2 and TRBJ2-1; 9 bases align to TRBD2. Germline loops: CDR1 SGHTA, CDR2 FQGNSA. CDR3 size: 15 residues. The junction had 5 bases not matched to a gene; V was cut back by 5 bases and J by 3 bases. The CDR3 DNA follows: TGTGCCAGCAGCGAAACTAGCGGGCACTACAATGAGCAGTTCTTC. It specifies CASSETSGHYNEQFF.

This clone was counted a single time. The chain joins TRBV9 to TRBJ2-1, with 9 positions matching TRBD2. Germline CDR1 SGDLS, CDR2 YYNGEE. V lost 3 bases, J lost 0 bases, and 7 bases stayed unmatched. The CDR3 loop spans 17 amino acids. CDR3 sequence: CASSARLAASSYNEQFF. The DNA of the CDR3 is TGTGCCAGCAGCGCCCGACTAGCGGCTAGCTCCTACAATGAGCAGTTCTTC.

This clone was seen more than once but under ten times. Within the sample, other DNA sequences also encode this same CDR3. This sequence joins TRBV30 and TRBJ1-5; 7 bases are shared with TRBD1. The germline V gene encodes CDR1 GTSNPN and CDR2 SVGIG (reference sequence). CDR3 length equals 13 residues. Germline trimming cut 3 bases from V and 4 bases from J; bases unmatched to any gene: 3. The CDR3 loop is CAWSGDRNQPQHF. The CDR3 bases are TGTGCCTGGAGCGGGGACAGAAATCAGCCCCAGCATTTT.

Comments on this clone: The sample holds other DNA sequences that translate to the same CDR3. The V and J genes are TRBV5-1 and TRBJ2-1; a weak D match, TRBD2 (6 bases). The CDR3 sequence is 16 residues long. Germline V gene data show CDR1 as SGHRS and CDR2 as YFSETQ. The ends were cut back, 4 bases at V and 4 bases at J, with 18 bases in the middle. This CDR3 is CASSLRPGSSYNEQFF. CDR3 coding DNA: TGCGCCAGCAGCCTACGCCCCGGGAGTTCGTACAATGAGCAGTTCTTC.

The chain recombines TRBV5-4 with TRBJ1-5; D uncertain. Germline V lookup: CDR1 SGHNT, CDR2 YYREEE (reference sequence). This CDR3 spans 15 amino acids. V shed 3 bases and J shed 2 bases, with 12 bases lying between them. CDR3 protein: CASSSRRWGNQPQHF. In DNA form, the CDR3 reads TGTGCCAGCAGCTCGAGAAGATGGGGCAATCAGCCCCAGCATTTT.

This clone appeared once. This chain links TRBV6-6 with TRBJ2-5, with a weak D call TRBD2 (6 bases). V lost 8 bases to trimming and J lost 5 bases, with 18 bases between them. This CDR3 has 14 residues. Germline V gene lookup returns CDR1 MNHNY and CDR2 SVGAGI (reference sequence). The CDR3 reads CASADGSSRETQYF. The CDR3 bases are TGTGCCAGCGCCGACGGGAGTTCCCGGGAGACCCAGTACTTC.